This T cell receptor (beta chain) derives from a study of technical replicates of blood from a handful of donors. Profiling relied on immunoSEQ multiplex PCR, and the TCRdb table lists in-frame clones only, not all of them. The table shows just over 80,000 clones, with around 96% occurring only once. V shed 3 bases and J 0 bases; nucleotides not matched to a gene: 6. Germline V gene sequence: CDR1 LNHDA, CDR2 SQIVND (reference sequence). CDR3 size: 16 residues. This chain joins TRBV19 and TRBJ2-3, with 7 nucleotides matching TRBD1. The sample consisted of T cells isolated from PBMCs. The TCR comes from a human donor in good health. CDR3 sequence reads: CASSILQGLSTDTQYF. CDR3 DNA: TGTGCCAGTAGTATTTTACAGGGGTTGAGCACAGATACGCAGTATTTT. Filled out from reference TRBV19 and TRBJ2-3, the complete variable domain reads DGGITQSPKYLFRKEGQNVTLSCEQNLNHDAMYWYRQDPGQGLRLIYYSQIVNDFQKGDIAEGYSVSREKKESFPLTVTSAQKNPTAFYLCASSILQGLSTDTQYFGPGTRLTVL.